Listed below are T cell receptor beta chains from one sample, sequenced in a study of blood T cell repertoires in COVID-19. Here immunoSEQ multiplex PCR was the method, and the copy in TCRdb shows in-frame clones only, minus some. In the table there are roughly 100,000 clones, 84% of which are singletons. Sequencing was done on a sample of peripheral blood. The receptors derive from a man aged 55 to 70 with acute or convalescent COVID-19. The CDR3 runs from the conserved cysteine through the conserved F or W. D genes are given only for firm matches. Clone size appears in some rows only: once, few, many, or a class for an expanded clone.

V	D	size	J	length	CDR3	DNA
TRBV19	-	-	TRBJ2-2	16	CASSIVGQGDTGELFF	TGTGCCAGTAGTATAGTAGGGCAGGGCGACACCGGGGAGCTGTTTTTT
TRBV12-3/TRBV12-4	-	-	TRBJ2-1	13	CASSLKTGNEQFF	TGTGCCAGCAGTTTAAAAACAGGGAATGAGCAGTTCTTC
TRBV4-3	-	-	TRBJ2-3	14	CASSQNQDTDTQYF	TGCGCCAGCAGCCAAAATCAGGACACAGATACGCAGTATTTT
TRBV28	TRBD1	-	TRBJ2-7	17	CASSLYLRTGGPYEQYF	TGTGCCAGCAGTTTATATCTAAGGACAGGGGGACCCTACGAGCAGTACTTC
TRBV5-1	TRBD2	once	TRBJ2-5	16	CASSLGGLPGQETQYF	TGCGCCAGCAGCTTGGGGGGACTACCCGGTCAAGAGACCCAGTACTTC
TRBV4-1	TRBD1	-	TRBJ1-4	17	CASSQDLPGQANEKLFF	TGCGCCAGCAGCCAAGATCTGCCGGGACAGGCTAATGAAAAACTGTTTTTT
TRBV5-4	TRBD2	-	TRBJ2-3	15	CASSSAGRATDTQYF	TGTGCCAGCAGCTCCGCGGGGAGGGCCACAGATACGCAGTATTTT
TRBV4-1	-	-	TRBJ2-5	14	CASSHSLIEETQYF	TGCGCCAGCAGCCACTCCCTAATCGAAGAGACCCAGTACTTC
TRBV6-4	-	-	TRBJ1-1	14	CASSPHIQDTEAFF	TGTGCCAGCAGTCCCCATATACAAGACACTGAAGCTTTCTTT
TRBV10-3	TRBD2	many	TRBJ2-1	15	CAISKTSGRIPEQFF	TGTGCCATCAGTAAGACTAGCGGGAGGATCCCTGAGCAGTTCTTC
TRBV5-1	TRBD2	-	TRBJ2-5	18	CASSFRGLAGGMRETQYF	TGCGCCAGCAGCTTCCGCGGACTAGCGGGAGGGATGAGGGAGACCCAGTACTTC
TRBV5-1	-	-	TRBJ1-2	14	CASSLDRDIYGYTF	TGCGCCAGCAGCTTGGACAGGGACATTTATGGCTACACCTTC
TRBV28	-	-	TRBJ1-2	14	CASSLYGEDDGYTF	TGTGCCAGCAGCCTATACGGGGAGGATGATGGCTACACCTTC
TRBV9	-	-	TRBJ2-2	19	CASSVGAGAGLTNTGELFF	TGTGCCAGCAGCGTAGGAGCAGGGGCAGGGCTTACGAACACCGGGGAGCTGTTTTTT
TRBV28	TRBD2	-	TRBJ2-5	13	CASRPSGGETQYF	TGTGCCAGCAGACCTAGCGGAGGAGAGACCCAGTACTTC
TRBV29-1	TRBD1	-	TRBJ2-2	12	CSAGQGSGELFF	TGCAGCGCCGGACAGGGCAGCGGGGAGCTGTTTTTT
TRBV5-4	TRBD2	-	TRBJ2-1	14	CASSLAGGRNEQFF	TGTGCCAGCAGTCTCGCGGGAGGGAGAAATGAGCAGTTCTTC
TRBV7-2	-	-	TRBJ2-3	12	CASSLATVGQYF	TGTGCCAGCAGCTTAGCGACAGTTGGGCAGTATTTT
TRBV5-6	TRBD1	-	TRBJ1-2	15	CASRDRPPKNYGYTF	TGTGCCAGCAGGGACAGGCCCCCGAAGAACTATGGCTACACCTTC
TRBV9	TRBD1	-	TRBJ1-6	15	CASSVTGTGSSPLHF	TGTGCCAGCAGCGTCACCGGGACAGGGAGCTCACCCCTCCACTTT
TRBV2	-	-	TRBJ2-7	15	CASRVFGRLSYEQYF	TGTGCCAGCAGGGTATTCGGCAGGCTATCCTACGAGCAGTACTTC
TRBV19	TRBD1	-	TRBJ1-5	17	CASQLQRTGSGVGPQHF	TGTGCCAGTCAACTACAGCGGACAGGGTCCGGTGTTGGGCCCCAGCATTTT
TRBV30	TRBD1	few	TRBJ1-5	13	CAGGQGRDQPQHF	TGTGCCGGAGGACAGGGGAGGGATCAGCCCCAGCATTTT
TRBV7-6	TRBD1	-	TRBJ1-4	16	CASSLSGGATNEKLFF	TGTGCCAGCAGCTTATCAGGGGGCGCAACTAATGAAAAACTGTTTTTT
TRBV18	-	-	TRBJ2-5	13	CASSPSYQETQYF	TGTGCCAGCTCACCCTCGTACCAAGAGACCCAGTACTTC
TRBV5-1	-	-	TRBJ1-5	14	CASSLGQPNQSQHF	TGCGCCAGCAGCCTCGGACAGCCCAATCAGTCCCAGCATTTT
TRBV5-1	-	-	TRBJ1-4	15	CASSSARGVGRELFF	TGCGCCAGCAGCTCCGCCCGGGGAGTTGGGCGCGAACTGTTTTTT
TRBV19	TRBD2	many	TRBJ2-1	15	CASSIRERENNEQFF	TGTGCCAGTAGTATAAGGGAGCGGGAGAACAATGAGCAGTTCTTC
TRBV6-1	TRBD1	-	TRBJ2-7	12	CASRGTAYEQYF	TGTGCCAGCAGGGGGACAGCCTACGAGCAGTACTTC
TRBV14	TRBD1	once	TRBJ1-1	15	CASSQQQGADTEAFF	TGTGCCAGCAGCCAGCAACAGGGGGCAGACACTGAAGCTTTCTTT
TRBV4-1	TRBD2	-	TRBJ2-1	17	CASSQDVAGGYNNEQFF	TGCGCCAGCAGCCAAGATGTCGCGGGAGGTTACAACAATGAGCAGTTCTTC
TRBV28	-	-	TRBJ2-5	12	CASSSNTQTQYF	TGTGCCAGCAGTTCGAATACACAGACCCAGTACTTC
TRBV29-1	-	few	TRBJ2-3	11	CSVGDFETQYF	TGCAGCGTTGGGGACTTCGAGACGCAGTATTTT
TRBV27	TRBD1	-	TRBJ1-2	15	CASKISEQGNYGYTF	TGTGCCAGCAAAATAAGCGAACAGGGGAACTATGGCTACACCTTC
TRBV21-1	-	-	TRBJ1-1	14	CASSKVPGFTEAFF	TGTGCCAGCAGCAAAGTCCCAGGGTTTACTGAAGCTTTCTTT
TRBV5-4	TRBD2	-	TRBJ2-7	14	CASSLAGGGNEQYF	TGTGCCAGCAGCTTGGCGGGAGGGGGAAACGAGCAGTACTTC
TRBV7-2	-	-	TRBJ2-5	13	CASSSRVRETQYF	TGTGCCAGCAGCTCGAGGGTTCGGGAGACCCAGTACTTC
TRBV18	-	once	TRBJ1-2	13	CASSRRTDNGYTF	TGTGCCAGCTCACGCCGGACAGATAATGGCTACACCTTC
TRBV6-5	TRBD1	-	TRBJ1-2	15	CASSYGRGRSYGYTF	TGTGCCAGCAGTTACGGCAGGGGGCGCAGCTATGGCTACACCTTC
TRBV28	TRBD2	-	TRBJ2-1	18	CASSRGRAFAGGMNEQFF	TGTGCCAGCAGTCGTGGAAGGGCCTTTGCGGGAGGCATGAATGAGCAGTTCTTC
TRBV11-3	TRBD1	-	TRBJ1-1	15	CASSLVAGGNTEAFF	TGTGCCAGCAGCTTAGTTGCAGGGGGCAACACTGAAGCTTTCTTT
TRBV9	TRBD1	-	TRBJ1-5	14	CASSVGTGDQPQHF	TGTGCCAGCAGCGTAGGGACAGGGGACCAGCCCCAGCATTTT
TRBV9	-	-	TRBJ1-2	14	CASTLRGESYGYTF	TGTGCCAGCACCCTACGGGGGGAGAGCTATGGCTACACCTTC